This is a list of T cell receptor beta chains from one sample in a study of cytomegalovirus exposure and HLA in healthy donors. Assay: immunoSEQ multiplex PCR; the TCRdb copy retains only in-frame clones and omits some. The sample has 56,000 or so clones. The specimen was PBMCs. The receptors were sampled from a female donor in good health and CMV-seronegative. CDR3s include the opening cysteine and the closing phenylalanine or tryptophan. The D gene is left open where the match is weak.

- TRBJ2-5 14 TRBV9 TGTGCCAGCAGCGTCGACATGGGGCTAGAGACCCAGTACTTC CASSVDMGLETQYF
TRBD1 TRBJ1-2 18 TRBV4-2 TGTGCCAGCAGCCAAGTCCCATCCCCTGAGGGGGCGTCTAGTGGCTACACCTTC CASSQVPSPEGASSGYTF
TRBD1 TRBJ1-1 14 TRBV5-6 TGTGCCAGCAGCTTGCAGGGGGTCAACACTGAAGCTTTCTTT CASSLQGVNTEAFF
TRBD2 TRBJ2-7 15 TRBV5-1 TGCGCCAGCAGCTTGGAAGTAGCGGGGATTTCCGAGCAGTACTTC CASSLEVAGISEQYF
- TRBJ1-1 13 TRBV4-2 TGTGCCAGCTTCGAGACGGGGGACACTGAAGCTTTCTTT CASFETGDTEAFF
TRBD1 TRBJ2-3 15 TRBV4-1 TGCGCCAGCAGCCCCCGGGGACAGGGGCTAGGTACGCAGTATTTT CASSPRGQGLGTQYF
- TRBJ2-7 17 TRBV18 TGTGCCAGCTCACCACTCCCCCGGTTCGAGAGCTCCTACGAGCAGTACTTC CASSPLPRFESSYEQYF
TRBD1 TRBJ2-7 16 TRBV7-9 TGTGCCAGCAGCCCACCGGGACAGAACCCCTCCTACGAGCAGTACTTC CASSPPGQNPSYEQYF
- TRBJ1-1 12 TRBV5-1 TGCGCCAGCAGCGAACCCAGCACTGAAGCTTTCTTT CASSEPSTEAFF
- TRBJ1-3 14 TRBV7-2 TGTGCCAGCAGCTTGGAGGGCAGAGGAAACACCATATATTTT CASSLEGRGNTIYF
TRBD2 TRBJ2-1 15 TRBV29-1 TGCAGCGTTGGCCCAAGCGGGAGGGCCGGGAATGAGCAGTTCTTC CSVGPSGRAGNEQFF
- TRBJ1-2 16 TRBV4-1 TGCGCCAGCAGCCAAGTCCCCCAGACAGGACCATATGGCTACACCTTC CASSQVPQTGPYGYTF
- TRBJ2-5 16 TRBV4-1 TGCGCCAGCAGCCATCCCGGCAGGGCAAAACAAGAGACCCAGTACTTC CASSHPGRAKQETQYF
- TRBJ1-1 13 TRBV6-5 TGTGCCAGCAGGCCAGGACAGTACACTGAAGCTTTCTTT CASRPGQYTEAFF
TRBD2 TRBJ2-7 16 TRBV7-9 TGTGCCAGCAGCTTCTTTACTAGCGGGCCAACCTACGAGCAGTACTTC CASSFFTSGPTYEQYF
TRBD1 TRBJ2-7 13 TRBV27 TGTGCCAGCAGTTCCGGGACAGGGTACGAGCAGTACTTC CASSSGTGYEQYF
TRBD1 TRBJ1-2 15 TRBV30 TGTGCCTGGAGTGACCTTGTCAGGGGGTCGTATGGCTACACCTTC CAWSDLVRGSYGYTF
- TRBJ2-7 12 TRBV4-1 TGCGCCAGCAGCCAAGGAGACAGAAAGCAGTACTTC CASSQGDRKQYF
TRBD1 TRBJ1-2 12 TRBV6-5 TGTGCCAGCAGTCTAGGGGGCGGGGGCTACACCTTC CASSLGGGGYTF
- TRBJ2-1 18 TRBV4-1 TGCGCCAGCAGCCAAGGAGGTGGCGGATTTCATTTGGCCAATGAGCAGTTCTTC CASSQGGGGFHLANEQFF
TRBD1 TRBJ2-3 15 TRBV9 TGTGCCAGCAGCCCGGGACAGATACGCACAGATACGCAGTATTTT CASSPGQIRTDTQYF
TRBD2 TRBJ2-5 15 TRBV18 TGTGCCAGCACACGTCCTTTAGCGGGACGAGAGACCCAGTACTTC CASTRPLAGRETQYF
- TRBJ2-7 18 TRBV15 TGTGCCACCAGCAGAGCCCTCCGCCGGGGGGCTCCCGCCTACGAGCAGTACTTC CATSRALRRGAPAYEQYF
TRBD1 TRBJ1-1 13 TRBV11-1 TGTGCCAGCAGCTTAGAACCACAGGGGTCAGCTTTCTTT CASSLEPQGSAFF
TRBD1 TRBJ2-7 15 TRBV18 TGTGCCAGCTCCCAGACGCAAGGGACAGTCTACGAGCAGTACTTC CASSQTQGTVYEQYF
- TRBJ1-2 14 TRBV12-2 TGTGCAAGTCGCTTAGGACAGGGGGAGGATGGCTACACCTTC CASRLGQGEDGYTF
- TRBJ1-1 16 TRBV4-2 TGTGCCAGCAGCCAAGATCCCCGAGGGGGGGCCACTGAAGCTTTCTTT CASSQDPRGGATEAFF
- TRBJ1-2 15 TRBV18 TGTGCCAGCTCACCCTCCCCCGTTTGGGGGGGCGGCTACACCTTC CASSPSPVWGGGYTF
TRBD1 TRBJ2-7 15 TRBV27 TGTGCCAGCAGTTCTTCCGGGACAGCACCCTACGAGCAGTACTTC CASSSSGTAPYEQYF
- TRBJ1-2 17 TRBV4-2 TGTGCCAGCAGCCAGGGGGGTTTAAGTACTACTAACTATGGCTACACCTTC CASSQGGLSTTNYGYTF
- TRBJ2-2 14 TRBV7-3 TGTGCCAGCAGCGGAGGACTGAACACCGGGGAGCTGTTTTTT CASSGGLNTGELFF
TRBD1 TRBJ1-2 15 TRBV30 TGTGCCTGGAATTTAAAGGACAGGCCAAACTATGGCTACACCTTC CAWNLKDRPNYGYTF
TRBD1 TRBJ1-2 14 TRBV25-1 TGTGCCAGCATGCCGACAGGGGCAGCCTATGGCTACACCTTC CASMPTGAAYGYTF
TRBD1 TRBJ1-4 14 TRBV30 TGTGCCTGGGAATTGACAGGGGTCGGGGAAAAACTGTTTTTT CAWELTGVGEKLFF
TRBD1 TRBJ1-5 13 TRBV6-1 TGTGCCAGCAGTGAACAGGGGGGACAGCCCCAGCATTTT CASSEQGGQPQHF
- TRBJ2-7 13 TRBV7-8 TGTGCCAGCAGCTCAACGGGGAGCTACGAGCAGTACTTC CASSSTGSYEQYF
- TRBJ1-1 14 TRBV2 TGTGCCAGCAGTGGTGAGGGCGCAAACACTGAAGCTTTCTTT CASSGEGANTEAFF
TRBD1 TRBJ2-7 15 TRBV30 TGTGCCTGGAGTGTACCAGAGACAGGGGTCTACGAGCAGTACTTC CAWSVPETGVYEQYF
- TRBJ1-5 15 TRBV7-9 TGTGCCAGCAGCCCAAGGGGGGGCACAAATCAGCCCCAGCATTTT CASSPRGGTNQPQHF
TRBD1 TRBJ1-2 14 TRBV5-1 TGCGCCAGCAGCTTGGAGGGACAGGGATATGGCTACACCTTC CASSLEGQGYGYTF
TRBD2 TRBJ2-5 12 TRBV30 TGTGCCTGGAGGATTAGCGGGGAGACCCAGTACTTC CAWRISGETQYF
- TRBJ1-4 13 TRBV6-5 TGTGCCAGCAGTTACACAGGGAATGGAAAACTGTTTTTT CASSYTGNGKLFF